This T cell receptor (beta chain) is from a study of cytomegalovirus exposure and HLA in healthy donors. A multiplex PCR was run with 60 Vbeta primers and 13 Jbeta primers. Clones were read by immunoSEQ multiplex PCR, and TCRdb kept only the in-frame ones, dropping some. The top ten clones hold around 11% of a sample with about 52,000 clones, around three fifths of them seen once. As for this clone: Other DNA sequences in the sample encode the same CDR3.

The sample comprised PBMCs. This sequence was found in a human donor in good health.

CDR3 protein: CASSLDGGNQPQHF. The CDR3 DNA sequence: TGTGCCAGCAGCTTAGACGGGGGCAATCAGCCCCAGCATTTT. The rearrangement joins TRBV9 to TRBJ1-5; D unresolved. Germline CDR1 SGDLS, CDR2 YYNGEE. The CDR3 contains 14 residues. V lost 4 bases and J lost 2, with 10 bases in between.